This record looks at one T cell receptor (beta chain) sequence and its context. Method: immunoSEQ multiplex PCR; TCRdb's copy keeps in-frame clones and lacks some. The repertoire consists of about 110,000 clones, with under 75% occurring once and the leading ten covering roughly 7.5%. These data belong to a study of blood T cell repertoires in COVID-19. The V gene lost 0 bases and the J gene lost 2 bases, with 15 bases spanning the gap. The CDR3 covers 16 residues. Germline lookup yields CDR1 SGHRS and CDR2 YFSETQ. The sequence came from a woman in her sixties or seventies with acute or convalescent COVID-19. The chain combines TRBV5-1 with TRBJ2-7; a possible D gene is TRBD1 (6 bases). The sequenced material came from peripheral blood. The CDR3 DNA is TGCGCCAGCAGCTTGGGGTCGGGACACAGAACCTACGAGCAGTACTTC. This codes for CASSLGSGHRTYEQYF.